This T cell receptor (beta chain) was captured by sequencing in a study of T cells in Graves' hyperthyroidism and ophthalmopathy. The length of the CDR3 is 13 residues. Germline V gene lookup returns CDR1 SEHNR and CDR2 FQNEAQ (reference sequence). V was clipped by 4 bases and J by 0 bases, with 5 bases between them. This clonotype was detected many times. From RNA transcripts, TCR beta CDR3 regions were amplified. During a first-round RT-PCR of the TCR CDR3, the HTBI primer set was used. One entry per CDR3 protein results from TCRdb running MiXCR on the multiplex PCR reads. Among fewer than 400,000 distinct CDR3 sequences listed, roughly 17% were seen once.

Sequenced material: blood. The chain employs TRBV7-9 and TRBJ2-3; D remains ambiguous. The sequence was collected from a man aged 30-40 years with Graves' hyperthyroidism. The DNA of the CDR3 is TGTGCCAGCAGCTACCCTAGCACAGATACGCAGTATTTT. Protein product: CASSYPSTDTQYF.